This entry concerns a single TCR beta chain. These data originate in a study of shared clonotypes between healthy human individuals. Sequencing used immunoSEQ multiplex PCR; TCRdb keeps in-frame clones, though not all of them. Seen here are about 1.5 million clones, roughly 97% observed once, and the top ten hold 0.95% to 1.5%. V lost 8 bases and J 3 bases, leaving 11 bases between the germline ends. This CDR3 contains 13 residues. CDR1 MNHEY and CDR2 SMNVEV come from the germline V gene (reference sequence). The sequence came from a man aged 25 to 45 in good health. The sequencing sample was made of naive CD4+ T cells sorted from blood. Described subset: CD45RA+ positively selected. The chain uses TRBV27 and TRBJ2-1; no firm D call. In nucleotides, the CDR3 is TGTGCCAGCTCAACCACGTTCTACAATGAGCAGTTCTTC. It specifies CASSTTFYNEQFF.